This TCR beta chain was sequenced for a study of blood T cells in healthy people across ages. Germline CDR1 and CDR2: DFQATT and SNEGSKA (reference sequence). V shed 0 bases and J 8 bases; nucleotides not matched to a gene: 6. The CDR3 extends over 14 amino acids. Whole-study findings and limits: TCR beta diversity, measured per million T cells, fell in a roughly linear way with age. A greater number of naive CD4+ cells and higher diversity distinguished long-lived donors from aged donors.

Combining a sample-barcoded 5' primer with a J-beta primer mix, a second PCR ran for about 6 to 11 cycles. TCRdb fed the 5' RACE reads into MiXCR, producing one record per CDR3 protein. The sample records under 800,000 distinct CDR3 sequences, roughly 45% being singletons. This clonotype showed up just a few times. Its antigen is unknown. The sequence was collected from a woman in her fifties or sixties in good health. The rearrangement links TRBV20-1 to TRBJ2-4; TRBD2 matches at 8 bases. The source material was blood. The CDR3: CSARDTAGVHIQYF. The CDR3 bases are TGCAGTGCTAGAGATACAGCGGGAGTTCACATTCAGTACTTC.